Given below is one T cell receptor beta chain in context. Its antigen is unknown. It was CD45RO-negative cells, positively selected for CCR7, that made up naive CD8 cells, with terminally differentiated effector memory CD45RA+ cells excluded. The donors, all of them Caucasian adults, lived in Nashville, Tennessee. Germline V CDR1 and CDR2: LNHDA, SQIVND (reference sequence). The CDR3 runs 13 residues. The germline V and J ends were trimmed by 6 bases and 3 bases, with 8 bases remaining between them. Clones were sequenced by immunoSEQ multiplex PCR, and TCRdb holds only the in-frame ones, with some missing. This sample yields some 800,000 clones, of which around 93% are seen a single time; 20% to 30% belongs to the top ten. These data are taken from a study of shared clonotypes between healthy human individuals. Study-wide results and caveats: Memory subsets generally showed lower estimated richness than naive subsets. With several donors compared, about 5.2% of naive CD4 clonotypes were shared. Researchers sampled blood only, noting tissue repertoires likely differ.

The sequence came from a man aged 25-45 years in good health. What was sequenced was naive CD8+ T cells sorted from blood. The rearrangement links TRBV19 to TRBJ2-2; D not certain. The CDR3 here is CASRPQDTGELFF. Here the CDR3 DNA reads TGTGCCAGTAGGCCCCAGGACACCGGGGAGCTGTTTTTT.